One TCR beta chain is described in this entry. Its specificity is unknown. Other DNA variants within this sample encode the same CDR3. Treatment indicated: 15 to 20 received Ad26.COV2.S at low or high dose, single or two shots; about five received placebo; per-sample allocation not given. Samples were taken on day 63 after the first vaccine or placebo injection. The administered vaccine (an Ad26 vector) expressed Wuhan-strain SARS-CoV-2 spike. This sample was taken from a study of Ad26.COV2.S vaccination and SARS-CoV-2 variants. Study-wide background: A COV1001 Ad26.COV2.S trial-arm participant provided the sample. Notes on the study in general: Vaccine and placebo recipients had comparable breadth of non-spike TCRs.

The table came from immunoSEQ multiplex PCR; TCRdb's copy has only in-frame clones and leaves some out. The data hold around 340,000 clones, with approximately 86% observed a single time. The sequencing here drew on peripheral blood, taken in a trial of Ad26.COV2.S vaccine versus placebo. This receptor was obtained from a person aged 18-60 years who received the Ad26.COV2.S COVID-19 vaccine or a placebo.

The CDR3 bases are TGTGCCAGCAGTCCTCCACTAATAGGGCAGTATAATTCACCCCTCCACTTT. Amino acids: CASSPPLIGQYNSPLHF. This chain joins TRBV28 and TRBJ1-6; no clear D. The CDR3 length is 17 residues. V gave up 5 bases and J gave up 4 bases, with 18 bases separating them. Germline V gene lookup returns CDR1 MDHEN and CDR2 SYDVKM.